Sequencing of this T cell receptor (beta chain) was carried out in a study of cytomegalovirus exposure and HLA in healthy donors. Study overall: The approximately 110 validation repertoires used a platform that matched the one used for the 600 to 700 first-cohort repertoires, as a later analysis reported.

The method was immunoSEQ multiplex PCR; TCRdb's version includes in-frame clones alone and lacks a portion of them. Of 60,000 to 90,000 clones in the sample, around 81% were seen once. There are many counts of this clone. Its antigen is still unknown. Among the 120 or so subjects of the validation cohort, separate from the roughly 670-subject first cohort, were the donors. This CDR3 region has 13 residues. Whole-study results and caveats: The tendency of first-cohort TCR clusters to co-occur in the roughly 130 validation repertoires emerged from a later analysis.

The sequenced sample consisted of PBMCs. J is TRBJ2-1 and V is TRBV21-1; the table's D gene call, TRBD1, was not cross checked with the DNA. TRBV21-1 is marked as a pseudogene. The sequence came from a man aged 30 to 39 in good health and CMV-seronegative. The DNA of the CDR3 is TGTGCCAGCAGCGGGGACAGGGCCAATGAGCAGTTCTTC. Translating gives CASSGDRANEQFF.